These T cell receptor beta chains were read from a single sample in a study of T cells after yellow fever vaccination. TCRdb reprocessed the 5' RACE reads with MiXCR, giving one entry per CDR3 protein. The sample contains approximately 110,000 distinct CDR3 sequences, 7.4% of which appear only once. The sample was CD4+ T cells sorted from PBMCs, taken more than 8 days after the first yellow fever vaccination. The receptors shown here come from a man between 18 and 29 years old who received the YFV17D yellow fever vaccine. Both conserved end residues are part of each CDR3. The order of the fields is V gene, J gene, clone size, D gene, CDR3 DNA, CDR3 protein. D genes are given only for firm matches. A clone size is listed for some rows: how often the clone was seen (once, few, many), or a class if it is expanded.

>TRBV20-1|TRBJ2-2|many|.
TGCAGTGCCAGCAGGGTCTACGGGCCCGGGGAGCTGTTTTTT
CSASRVYGPGELFF
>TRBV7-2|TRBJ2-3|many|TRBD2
TGTGCCAGCAGCCCGCGACTAGCGGGGGGGCGAGATACGCAGTATTTT
CASSPRLAGGRDTQYF
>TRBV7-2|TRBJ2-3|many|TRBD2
TGTGCCAGCAGCTTAGAGGGACTAGCCGCAGATACGCAGTATTTT
CASSLEGLAADTQYF
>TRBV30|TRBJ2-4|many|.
TGTGCCTGGAGTGTGAGTTACATTCAGTACTTC
CAWSVSYIQYF
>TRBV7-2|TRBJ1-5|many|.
TGTGCCAGCAGCCCGAGAGCGGGGGGCCAGCCCCAGCATTTT
CASSPRAGGQPQHF
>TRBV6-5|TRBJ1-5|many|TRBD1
TGTGCCAGCAGTTATACGGACAGGGCTCAGCCCCAGCATTTT
CASSYTDRAQPQHF
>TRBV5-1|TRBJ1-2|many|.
TGCGCCAGCAGCCCGGAAAGGAACTATGGCTACACCTTC
CASSPERNYGYTF
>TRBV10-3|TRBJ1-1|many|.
TGTGCCATTAGCGGTCGTCGCACTGAAGCTTTCTTT
CAISGRRTEAFF
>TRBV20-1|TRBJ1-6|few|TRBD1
TGCAGTGCTCTAGACAGGGGGGATCTCAGCTCCTATAATTCACCCCTCCACTTT
CSALDRGDLSSYNSPLHF
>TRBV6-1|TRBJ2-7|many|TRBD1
TGTGCCAGCAGTGAACCGACAGGGGTTTACGAGCAGTACTTC
CASSEPTGVYEQYF
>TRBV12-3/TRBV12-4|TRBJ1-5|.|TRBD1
TGTGCCAGCAGAATGGACAGGGTTGGCAATCAGCCCCAGCATTTT
CASRMDRVGNQPQHF
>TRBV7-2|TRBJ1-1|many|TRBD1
TGTGCCAGCAGCAGAGAGTCAGGGGGGATGAACACTGAAGCTTTCTTT
CASSRESGGMNTEAFF
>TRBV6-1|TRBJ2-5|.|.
TGTGCCAGCAGCCGTAGCGTGACCCAAGAGACCCAGTACTTC
CASSRSVTQETQYF
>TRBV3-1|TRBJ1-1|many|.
TGTGCCAGCAGCCAAGGATATCGGGGGGCCTTCACTGAAGCTTTCTTT
CASSQGYRGAFTEAFF
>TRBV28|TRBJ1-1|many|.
TGTGCCAGCAGTTTACCGGTCTCTTCTGAAGCTTTCTTT
CASSLPVSSEAFF
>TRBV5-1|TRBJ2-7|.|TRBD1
TGCGCCAGCAGCGGCCAGGGGGCGGGCTACGAGCAGTACTTC
CASSGQGAGYEQYF
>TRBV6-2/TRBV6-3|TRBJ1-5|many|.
TGTGCCAGCAGTTACTCTGCGGCAGTTAGCAATCAGCCCCAGCATTTT
CASSYSAAVSNQPQHF
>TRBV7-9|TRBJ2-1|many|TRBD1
TGTGCCAGCAGCCCCCGGGACAGGGACCTATTTGGGGGGCAGTTCTTC
CASSPRDRDLFGGQFF
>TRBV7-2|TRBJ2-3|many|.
TGTGCCAGCAGCTTAGGTGCGAGCGCGGATACGCAGTATTTT
CASSLGASADTQYF
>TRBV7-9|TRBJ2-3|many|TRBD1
TGTGCCAGCAGCAGTCAAACAGGGGGCGCAGATACGCAGTATTTT
CASSSQTGGADTQYF
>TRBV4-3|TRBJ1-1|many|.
TGCGCCAGCAGCCAAAGCGGGGGGAGCTTCACTGAAGCTTTCTTT
CASSQSGGSFTEAFF
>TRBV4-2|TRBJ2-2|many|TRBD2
TGTGCCAGCAGCCCGGGACTAGCGGGCACCGGGGAGCTGTTTTTT
CASSPGLAGTGELFF
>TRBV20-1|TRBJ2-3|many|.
TGCAGTGCTAGAGATCCACTGGCGGGGCGCACAGATACGCAGTATTTT
CSARDPLAGRTDTQYF
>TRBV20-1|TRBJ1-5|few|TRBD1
TGCAGTGCTAGGAACACAGGGGGCTTAAGGCCCCAGCATTTT
CSARNTGGLRPQHF
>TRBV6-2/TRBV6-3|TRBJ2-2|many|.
TGTGCCAGCAGCCCGGGACGGAACACCGGGGAGCTGTTTTTT
CASSPGRNTGELFF
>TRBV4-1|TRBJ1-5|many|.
TGCGCCAGCAGCCGAGCACTCTCAGGGGTCGAGAATCAGCCCCAGCATTTT
CASSRALSGVENQPQHF
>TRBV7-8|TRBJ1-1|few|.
TGTGCCAGCAGCTTAGATTCGGCTGAAGCTTTCTTT
CASSLDSAEAFF
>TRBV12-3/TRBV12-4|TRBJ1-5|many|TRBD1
TGTGCCAGCAGCCGAGGACAGGGAGTCCAGCCCCAGCATTTT
CASSRGQGVQPQHF
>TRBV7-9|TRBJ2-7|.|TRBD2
TGTGCCAGCAGCCGACTAGCCCGCTACGAGCAGTACTTC
CASSRLARYEQYF
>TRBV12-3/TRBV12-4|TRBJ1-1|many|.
TGTGCCAGCCGCCCGGAGGGTGGGCACACTGAAGCTTTCTTT
CASRPEGGHTEAFF
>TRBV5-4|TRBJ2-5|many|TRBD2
TGTGCCAGCAGCTCTAGCGGGGCATCGCTCGAGACCCAGTACTTC
CASSSSGASLETQYF
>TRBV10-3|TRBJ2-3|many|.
TGTGCCATCAGTGTGGGGGCCGGCACAGATACGCAGTATTTT
CAISVGAGTDTQYF
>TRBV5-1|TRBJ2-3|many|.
TGCGCCAGCAGCTTGCCTGGTAAGGCAGATACGCAGTATTTT
CASSLPGKADTQYF
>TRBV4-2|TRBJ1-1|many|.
TGTGCCAGCAGCCCATTCAAGGGGTTAGAGGACACTGAAGCTTTCTTT
CASSPFKGLEDTEAFF
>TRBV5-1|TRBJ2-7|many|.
TGCGCCAGCAGCTATGACGGGGTAGTCGAGCAGTACTTC
CASSYDGVVEQYF
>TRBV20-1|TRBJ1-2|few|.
TGCAGTGCTGCCCTGGGTACTAACTATGGCTACACCTTC
CSAALGTNYGYTF
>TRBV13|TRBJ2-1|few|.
TGTGCCAGCAGCTCTACAGGGTGGGCGTCTGGGGACAATGAGCAGTTCTTC
CASSSTGWASGDNEQFF
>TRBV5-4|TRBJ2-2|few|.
TGTGCCAGCAGCTTCGGCGGGGTCGCCGGGGAGCTGTTTTTT
CASSFGGVAGELFF
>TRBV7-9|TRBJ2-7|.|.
TGTGCCAGCAGCTTAGGCCCTAATATATACGAGCAGTACTTC
CASSLGPNIYEQYF
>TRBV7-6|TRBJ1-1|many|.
TGTGCCAGCAGCTGGGGTCTGGGCCGGGGAGACACTGAAGCTTTCTTT
CASSWGLGRGDTEAFF
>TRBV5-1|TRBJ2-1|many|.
TGCGCCAGCAGCGTAGGACCTCTCCTTGTTTCCTACAATGAGCAGTTCTTC
CASSVGPLLVSYNEQFF
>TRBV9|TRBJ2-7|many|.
TGTGCCAGCATCTCCTACGAGCAGTACTTC
CASISYEQYF
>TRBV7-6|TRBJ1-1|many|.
TGTGCCAGCAGCTTAAACGGAGTCTTGAACACTGAAGCTTTCTTT
CASSLNGVLNTEAFF
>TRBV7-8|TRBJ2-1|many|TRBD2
TGTGCCAGCAGCCCCACCCGACTAGCGGGGGAGGTTGAGCAGTTCTTC
CASSPTRLAGEVEQFF
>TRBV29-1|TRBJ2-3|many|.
TGCAGCGTTGGAGTAGGGGCCGAGGGTACGCAGTATTTT
CSVGVGAEGTQYF
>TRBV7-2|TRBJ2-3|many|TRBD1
TGTGCCAGCAGTCCTGCTAGGGGGCCCACAGATACGCAGTATTTT
CASSPARGPTDTQYF
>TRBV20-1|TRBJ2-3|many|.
TGCAGTGCTAGAGGACTTGCGAGCACAGATACGCAGTATTTT
CSARGLASTDTQYF
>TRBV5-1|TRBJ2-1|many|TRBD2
TGCGCCAGCAGCCTATTGCAGCGGGGCTACAATGAGCAGTTCTTC
CASSLLQRGYNEQFF